This TCR beta chain was obtained from a study of shared clonotypes between healthy human individuals. Germline V gives CDR1 MDHEN, CDR2 SYDVKM. The CDR3 extends over 12 amino acids. Trimming took 10 bases from V and 1 from J, leaving 10 bases between them. In the authors' methods: Filtering differed since immunoSEQ provided only junctions, with no quality scores. Method: immunoSEQ multiplex PCR; TCRdb's copy keeps in-frame clones and lacks some. V and J calls and clone size follow that table, whereas D and trimming were derived from the DNA. The sample includes about 340,000 clones, roughly 80% of them seen just once.

Sequencing input: memory CD4+ T cells sorted from blood. Subset defined: CD45RA-negative fraction. The receptor comes from a man aged 25-45 years in good health. This chain connects TRBV28 to TRBJ1-1; D is ambiguous. CDR3 sequence (DNA): TGTGCCATTTCCGGTCAGAACACTGAAGCTTTCTTT. Its translation is CAISGQNTEAFF.